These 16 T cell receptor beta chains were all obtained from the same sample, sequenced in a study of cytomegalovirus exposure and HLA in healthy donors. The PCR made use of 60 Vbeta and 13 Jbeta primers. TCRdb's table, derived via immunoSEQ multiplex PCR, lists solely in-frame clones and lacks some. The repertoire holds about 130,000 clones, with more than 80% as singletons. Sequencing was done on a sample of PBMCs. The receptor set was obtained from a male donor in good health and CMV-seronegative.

The CDR3 spells CASSPPGLTGGNQPQHF. Written as DNA, the CDR3 is TGTGCCAGCTCACCACCCGGCCTGACAGGGGGCAATCAGCCCCAGCATTTT. V usage is TRBV18 and J usage is TRBJ1-5; 8 bases line up with TRBD1. CDR1 is KGHSH and CDR2 is LQKENI in the germline V gene. CDR3 length equals 17 residues. J was trimmed by 2 bases and V by 0 bases; bases with no gene match: 6.

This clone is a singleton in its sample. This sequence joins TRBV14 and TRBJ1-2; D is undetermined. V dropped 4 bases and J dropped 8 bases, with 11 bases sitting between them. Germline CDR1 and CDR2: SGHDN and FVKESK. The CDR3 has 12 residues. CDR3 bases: TGTGCCAGCAGCCCTCACCGCGAGGGCTACACCTTC. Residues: CASSPHREGYTF.

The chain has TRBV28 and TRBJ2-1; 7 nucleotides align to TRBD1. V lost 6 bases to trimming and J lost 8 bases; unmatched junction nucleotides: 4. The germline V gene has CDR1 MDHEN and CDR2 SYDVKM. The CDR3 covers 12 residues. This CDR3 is CASRSQGHEQFF. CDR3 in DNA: TGTGCCAGCAGGTCACAGGGGCATGAGCAGTTCTTC.

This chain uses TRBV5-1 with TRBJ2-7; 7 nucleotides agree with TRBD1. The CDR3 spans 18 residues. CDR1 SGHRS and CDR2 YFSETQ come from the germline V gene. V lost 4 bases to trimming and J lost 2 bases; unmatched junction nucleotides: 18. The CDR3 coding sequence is TGCGCCAGCAGCCTGGGATCCCGGACAGGATATATTACCTACGAGCAGTACTTC. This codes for CASSLGSRTGYITYEQYF.

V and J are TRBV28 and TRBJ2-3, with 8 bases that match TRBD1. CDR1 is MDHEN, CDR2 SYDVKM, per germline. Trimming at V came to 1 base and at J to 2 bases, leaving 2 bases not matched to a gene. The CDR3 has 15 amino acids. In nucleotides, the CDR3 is TGTGCCAGCAGTTTATTGGGACAGGCCACAGATACGCAGTATTTT. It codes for CASSLLGQATDTQYF.

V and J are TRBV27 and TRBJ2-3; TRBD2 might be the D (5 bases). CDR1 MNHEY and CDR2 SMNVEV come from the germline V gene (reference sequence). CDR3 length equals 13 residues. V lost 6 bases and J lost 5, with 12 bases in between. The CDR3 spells CASSGLRGDTQYF. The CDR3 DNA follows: TGTGCCAGCAGCGGACTCCGGGGAGATACGCAGTATTTT.

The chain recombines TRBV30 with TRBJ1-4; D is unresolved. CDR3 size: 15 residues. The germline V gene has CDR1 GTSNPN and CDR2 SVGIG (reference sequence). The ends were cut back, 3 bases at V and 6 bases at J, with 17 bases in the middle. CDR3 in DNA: TGTGCCTGGAGAGCCAGCCGGGTGTATGATGAAAAACTGTTTTTT. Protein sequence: CAWRASRVYDEKLFF.

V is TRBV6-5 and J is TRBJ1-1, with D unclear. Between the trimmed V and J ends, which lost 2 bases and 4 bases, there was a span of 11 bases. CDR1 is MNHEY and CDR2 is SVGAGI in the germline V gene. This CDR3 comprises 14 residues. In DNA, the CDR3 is TGTGCCAGCAGTTACGGCGGCTCCGGCACTGAAGCTTTCTTT. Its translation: CASSYGGSGTEAFF.

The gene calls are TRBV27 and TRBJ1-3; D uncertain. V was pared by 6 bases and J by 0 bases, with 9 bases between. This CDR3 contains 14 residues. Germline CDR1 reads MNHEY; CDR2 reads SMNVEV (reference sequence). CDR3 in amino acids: CASSITYSGNTIYF. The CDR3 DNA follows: TGTGCCAGCAGCATCACCTACTCTGGAAACACCATATATTTT.

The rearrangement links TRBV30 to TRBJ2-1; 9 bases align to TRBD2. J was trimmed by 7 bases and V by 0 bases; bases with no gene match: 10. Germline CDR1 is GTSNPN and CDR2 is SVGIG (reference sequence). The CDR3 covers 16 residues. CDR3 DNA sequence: TGTGCCTGGAGTGTTTTGGCGGGAGGGCCTTGGAATGAGCAGTTCTTC. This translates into CAWSVLAGGPWNEQFF.

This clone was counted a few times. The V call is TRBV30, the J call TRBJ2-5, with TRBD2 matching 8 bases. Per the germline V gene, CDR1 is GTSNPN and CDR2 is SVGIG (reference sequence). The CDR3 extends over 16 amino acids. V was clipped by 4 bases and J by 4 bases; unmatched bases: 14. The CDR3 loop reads CAWNLRRGGPGETQYF. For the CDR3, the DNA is TGTGCCTGGAACCTGCGACGGGGGGGCCCCGGAGAGACCCAGTACTTC.

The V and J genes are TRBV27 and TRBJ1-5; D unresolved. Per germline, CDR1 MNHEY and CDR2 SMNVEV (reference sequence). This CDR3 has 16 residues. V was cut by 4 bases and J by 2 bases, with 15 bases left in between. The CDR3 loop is CASSSSLPQGNQPQHF. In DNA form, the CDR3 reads TGTGCCAGCAGTTCATCCCTCCCCCAGGGCAATCAGCCCCAGCATTTT.

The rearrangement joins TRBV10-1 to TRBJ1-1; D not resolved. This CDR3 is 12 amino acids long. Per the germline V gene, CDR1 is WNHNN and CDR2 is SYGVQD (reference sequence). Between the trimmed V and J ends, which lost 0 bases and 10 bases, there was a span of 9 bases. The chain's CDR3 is CASSESGERAFF. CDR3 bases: TGCGCCAGCAGTGAGTCGGGCGAACGAGCTTTCTTT.

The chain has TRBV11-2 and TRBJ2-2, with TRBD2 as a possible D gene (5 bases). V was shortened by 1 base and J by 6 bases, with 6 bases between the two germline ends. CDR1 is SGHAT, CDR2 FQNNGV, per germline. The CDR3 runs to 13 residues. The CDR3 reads CASSLGGSGELFF. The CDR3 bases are TGTGCCAGCAGCTTAGGAGGGTCCGGGGAGCTGTTTTTT.

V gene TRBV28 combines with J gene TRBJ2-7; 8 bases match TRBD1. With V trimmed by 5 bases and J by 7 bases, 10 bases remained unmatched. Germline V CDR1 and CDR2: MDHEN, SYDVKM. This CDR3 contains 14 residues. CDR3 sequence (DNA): TGTGCCAGCAGTGATAACAGGGGGGTGGAAGAGCAGTACTTC. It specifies CASSDNRGVEEQYF.

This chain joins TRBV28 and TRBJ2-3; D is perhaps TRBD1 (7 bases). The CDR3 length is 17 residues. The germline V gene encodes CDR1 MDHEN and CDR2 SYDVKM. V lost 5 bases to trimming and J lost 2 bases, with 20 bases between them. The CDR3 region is CASSPRDSLANTDTQYF. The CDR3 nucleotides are TGTGCCAGCAGTCCGCGGGACAGCCTAGCGAACACAGATACGCAGTATTTT.